The present TCR beta chain was sequenced within a study of CD8 T cells in ankylosing spondylitis. Details on this clonotype: Its antigen is unknown.

Libraries of TCR beta came from quantitative 5'-RACE with molecular barcodes. TCRdb re-called the 5' RACE reads through MiXCR, storing one row per CDR3 protein. The data contain around 210,000 distinct CDR3 sequences, 7% to 10% of them singletons. The V end was cut by 0 bases, the J end by 6 bases, with 20 bases between. The CDR3 sequence is 18 residues long. Germline-derived CDR1 and CDR2 are LGHNA and YNFKEQ. Overall study findings and caveats: What appeared characteristic of ankylosing spondylitis blood was a TCR beta motif of several highly homologous variants.

Sequenced material: blood, either unsorted or a sorted T cell fraction (not recorded which). This chain uses TRBV4-2 with TRBJ2-2; D is possibly TRBD1 (6 bases). This sequence originates from a female donor with ankylosing spondylitis or in good health (not recorded which). The CDR3: CASSQEGASRASSGELFF. The CDR3 DNA sequence: TGTGCCAGCAGCCAAGAGGGGGCTTCTCGGGCCTCGTCCGGGGAGCTGTTTTTT.